This TCR beta chain stems from a study of molecular identifiers for immune sequencing clone quantification. Sorted cells numbering 20,000 to 1,000,000, with 10%, 30% or 50% RNA, yielded the naive CD8 libraries. Concerning this clonotype itself: Its antigen is as yet unknown. One end of the junction varies from germline; a read error may be responsible.

Findings and limits, study-wide: Sharing of a barcode by identical TCR molecules could cause highly expanded clone sizes to be underestimated. For effector cells, clones above 20 RNA copies held over 97% of molecules; for naive cells, under 1%.

Listed TCR primers and previously described methods were used for bulk TCR libraries. TCRdb reanalysed the PCR reads using MiXCR and keeps one entry per CDR3 protein. The sample yields around 300,000 distinct CDR3 sequences, roughly 24% seen once. This TCR came from a human donor in good health. Some libraries in this study had Jurkat cell RNA spiked in. Sequencing was carried out using naive CD8+ T cells from blood, with Jurkat cell RNA spiked in. The subset: FACS-sorted CD8+CD4-CCR7+CD45RA+ naive T cells.

This CDR3 reads CSADAGIGNTTYF. The CDR3 region has the DNA TGCAGCGCCGATGCAGGGATAGGAAACACCACATATTTT. The rearrangement joins TRBV29-1 to TRBJ1-3, with a possible D match to TRBD1 (5 bases). Germline CDR1 SQVTM, CDR2 ANQGSEA. The CDR3 is 13 amino acids. Looking up the rest from reference TRBV29-1 and TRBJ1-3 gives the full variable domain: SAVISQKPSRDICQRGTSLTIQCQVDSQVTMMFWYRQQPGQSLTLIATANQGSEATYESGFVIDKFPISRPNLTFSTLTVSNMSPEDSSIYLCSADAGIGNTTYFGEGSWLTVV.